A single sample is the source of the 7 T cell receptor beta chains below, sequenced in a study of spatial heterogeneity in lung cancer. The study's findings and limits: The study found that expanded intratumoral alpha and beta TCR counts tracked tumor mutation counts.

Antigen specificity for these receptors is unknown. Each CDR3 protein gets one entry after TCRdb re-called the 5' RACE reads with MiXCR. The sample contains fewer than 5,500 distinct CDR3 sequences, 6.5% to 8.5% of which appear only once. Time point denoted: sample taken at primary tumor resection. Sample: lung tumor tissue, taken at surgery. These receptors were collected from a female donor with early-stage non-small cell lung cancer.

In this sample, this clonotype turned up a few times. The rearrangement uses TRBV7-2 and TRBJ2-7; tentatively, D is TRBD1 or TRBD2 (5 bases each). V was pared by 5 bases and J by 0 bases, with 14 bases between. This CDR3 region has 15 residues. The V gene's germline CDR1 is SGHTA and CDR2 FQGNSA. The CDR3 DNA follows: TGTGCCAGCAGCCCCCTTCCTGGGACCTCCTACGAGCAGTACTTC. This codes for CASSPLPGTSYEQYF.

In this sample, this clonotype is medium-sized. CDR3 region: CASSLVLNYEQYF. CDR3 sequence (DNA): TGTGCCAGCAGCTTGGTTCTGAACTACGAGCAGTACTTC. The chain joins TRBV5-5 to TRBJ2-7; no clear D gene. CDR3 length: 13 residues. Trimming cost V 0 bases and J 3 bases, with 7 bases left between them. Germline CDR1 SGHKS, CDR2 YYEKEE (reference sequence).

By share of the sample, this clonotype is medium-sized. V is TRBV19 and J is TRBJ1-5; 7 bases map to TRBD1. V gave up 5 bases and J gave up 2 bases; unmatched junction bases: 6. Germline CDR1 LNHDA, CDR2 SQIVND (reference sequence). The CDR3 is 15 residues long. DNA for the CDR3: TGTGCCAGTAGTTCACAGGGGTTGGGCAATCAGCCCCAGCATTTT. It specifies CASSSQGLGNQPQHF.

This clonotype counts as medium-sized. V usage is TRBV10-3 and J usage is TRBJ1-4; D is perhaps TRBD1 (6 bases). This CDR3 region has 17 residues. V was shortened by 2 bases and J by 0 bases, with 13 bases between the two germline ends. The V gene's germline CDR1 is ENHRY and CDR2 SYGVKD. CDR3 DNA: TGTGCCATCAGTGAGCGGGCTACAGGGCCAACTAATGAAAAACTGTTTTTT. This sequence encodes CAISERATGPTNEKLFF.

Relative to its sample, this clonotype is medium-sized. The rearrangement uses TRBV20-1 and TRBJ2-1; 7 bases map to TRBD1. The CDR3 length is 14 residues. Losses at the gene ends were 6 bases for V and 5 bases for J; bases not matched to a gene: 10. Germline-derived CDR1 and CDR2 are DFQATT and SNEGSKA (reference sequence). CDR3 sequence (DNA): TGCAGTGCCGCCCCCCGGGACAGACACAATGAGCAGTTCTTC. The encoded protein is CSAAPRDRHNEQFF.

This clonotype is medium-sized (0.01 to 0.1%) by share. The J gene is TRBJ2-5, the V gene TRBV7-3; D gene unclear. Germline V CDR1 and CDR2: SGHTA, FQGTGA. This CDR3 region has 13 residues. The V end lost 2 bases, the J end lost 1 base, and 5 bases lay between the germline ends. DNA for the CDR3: TGTGCCAGCAGCTTATCATTCCAAGAGACCCAGTACTTC. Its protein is CASSLSFQETQYF.

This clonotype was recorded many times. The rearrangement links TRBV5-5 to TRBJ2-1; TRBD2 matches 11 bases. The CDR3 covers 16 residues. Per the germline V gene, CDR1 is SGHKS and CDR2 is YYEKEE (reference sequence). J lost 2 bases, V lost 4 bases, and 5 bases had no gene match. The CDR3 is CASSQLSGGAYNEQFF. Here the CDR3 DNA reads TGTGCCAGCAGCCAGCTTAGCGGGGGGGCCTACAATGAGCAGTTCTTC.